The 5 T cell receptor beta chains listed next were all sequenced from one sample in a study of chemoradiotherapy in HPV16-positive cancers. Generated by immunoSEQ multiplex PCR, the TCRdb table keeps only in-frame clones and is missing some. The sample shows 9,500 to 15,000 clones, roughly 90% of them seen only once. This specimen consisted of blood, obtained from a patient who underwent chemoradiotherapy. The origin of the receptors is a human donor with HPV-associated anogenital cancer.

The chain is built from TRBV5-1 and TRBJ1-1, with 11 bases that match TRBD1. Germline CDR1 SGHRS, CDR2 YFSETQ. The CDR3 extends over 16 amino acids. The J segment lost 4 bases and the V segment lost 3 bases, leaving 8 bases of the junction unmatched. This CDR3 reads CASSSDRGPRGTEAFF. Here the CDR3 DNA reads TGCGCCAGCAGCTCGGACAGGGGGCCGCGGGGCACTGAAGCTTTCTTT.

The gene calls are TRBV5-4 and TRBJ2-1, with 10 bases fitting TRBD2. This CDR3 spans 17 amino acids. The germline V gene encodes CDR1 SGHNT and CDR2 YYREEE (reference sequence). V was clipped by 4 bases and J by 2 bases; unmatched bases: 9. CDR3 sequence: CASSLGPSGGPYNEQFF. CDR3 nucleotide sequence: TGTGCCAGCAGCCTGGGCCCTAGCGGGGGACCCTACAATGAGCAGTTCTTC.

The gene calls are TRBV4-3 and TRBJ2-2; D may be TRBD1 (5 bases). The CDR3 extends over 15 amino acids. The V end lost 4 bases, the J end lost 1 base, and 10 bases lay between the germline ends. The germline gives CDR1 LGHNA, CDR2 YSLEER. The CDR3 is CASSPRAGNTGELFF. The CDR3 DNA reads as TGCGCCAGCAGCCCCAGGGCAGGGAACACCGGGGAGCTGTTTTTT.

J is TRBJ1-1 and V is TRBV5-1, with 7 bases that match TRBD1. CDR1 is SGHRS, CDR2 YFSETQ, per germline. The V segment lost 5 bases and the J segment 1 base; nucleotides outside the gene matches: 5. This CDR3 has 14 residues. The CDR3, as DNA: TGCGCCAGCAGACTGACAGGGTGGAACACTGAAGCTTTCTTT. This codes for CASRLTGWNTEAFF.

This clone was seen a handful of times. The V call is TRBV2, the J call TRBJ1-3, with D perhaps TRBD1 (5 bases). Germline loops: CDR1 SNHLY, CDR2 FYNNEI. This CDR3 spans 15 amino acids. Trimming took off 5 bases at V and 0 bases at J, with 11 bases between the two ends. In DNA, the CDR3 is TGTGCCAGCAGTTATCGCAGGGACTCTGGAAACACCATATATTTT. Translating gives CASSYRRDSGNTIYF.